These 3 T cell receptor beta chains were sequenced from one sample in a study of T cells after yellow fever vaccination. Each CDR3 protein is one row after TCRdb ran MiXCR on the 5' RACE reads. The table has 200,000 to 300,000 distinct CDR3 sequences, under 15% seen once. The sequenced sample was CD4+ T cells sorted from PBMCs, obtained 45 days after the yellow fever booster vaccination. These receptors were taken from a man under 40 who received the YFV17D yellow fever vaccine.

J is TRBJ2-2 and V is TRBV5-1; D uncertain. V lost 0 bases to trimming and J lost 5 bases, with 8 bases between them. The CDR3 consists of 14 residues. Germline loops: CDR1 SGHRS, CDR2 YFSETQ. The CDR3 loop is CASSLAQGTGELFF. The CDR3 nucleotides read TGCGCCAGCAGCTTGGCACAAGGAACCGGGGAGCTGTTTTTT.

The chain joins TRBV5-5 to TRBJ2-7, with 8 nucleotides matching TRBD1. Looked up from germline, CDR1 is SGHKS and CDR2 is YYEKEE (reference sequence). J lost 6 bases, V lost 3 bases, and 20 bases had no gene match. The CDR3 sequence is 18 residues long. The CDR3, as DNA: TGTGCCAGCAGCTCCCTTCTGAGGACAGGGATGGGGAGCTTCGAGCAGTACTTC. This codes for CASSSLLRTGMGSFEQYF. The whole variable domain, filled in from reference TRBV5-5 and TRBJ2-7, reads DAGVTQSPTHLIKTRGQQVTLRCSPISGHKSVSWYQQVLGQGPQFIFQYYEKEERGRGNFPDRFSARQFPNYSSELNVNALLLGDSALYLCASSSLLRTGMGSFEQYFGPGTRLTVT.

This clonotype was seen only a few times. This chain links TRBV6-1 with TRBJ2-5; TRBD2 aligns across 11 bases. The CDR3 has 15 amino acids. Germline assignment: CDR1 MNHNS and CDR2 SASEGT. Unmatched junction bases numbered 6, after V lost 7 bases and J lost 2 bases. The chain's CDR3 is CASKSTSGKQETQYF. Written as DNA, the CDR3 is TGTGCCAGCAAGTCGACTAGCGGGAAGCAAGAGACCCAGTACTTC.